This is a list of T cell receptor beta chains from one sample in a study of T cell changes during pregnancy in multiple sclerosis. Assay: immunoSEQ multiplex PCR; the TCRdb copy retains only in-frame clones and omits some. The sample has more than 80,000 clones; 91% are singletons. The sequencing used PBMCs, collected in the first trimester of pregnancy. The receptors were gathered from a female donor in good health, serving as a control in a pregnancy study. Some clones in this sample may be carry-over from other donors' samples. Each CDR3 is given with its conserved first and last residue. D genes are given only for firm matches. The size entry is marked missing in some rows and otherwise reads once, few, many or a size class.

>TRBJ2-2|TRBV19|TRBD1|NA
TGTGCCAGTACCTCTGACAGGGGGCGAACCGGGGAGCTGTTTTTT
CASTSDRGRTGELFF
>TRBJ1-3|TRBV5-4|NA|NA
TGTGCCAGCAGCTTGCCAGAAAGAAACACCATATATTTT
CASSLPERNTIYF
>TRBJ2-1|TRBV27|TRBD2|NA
TGTGCCAGCAGTTTACCTAGCGGCTCCTACAATGAGCAGTTCTTC
CASSLPSGSYNEQFF
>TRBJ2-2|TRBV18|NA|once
TGTGCCAGCTCACCGACAGAGGACACCGGGGAGCTGTTTTTT
CASSPTEDTGELFF
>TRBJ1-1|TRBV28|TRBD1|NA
TGTGCCAGCAGTTCGGGACAGGGGTATGCTTTCTTT
CASSSGQGYAFF
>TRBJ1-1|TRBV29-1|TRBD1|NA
TGCAGCGTCCCCAGGACAGGGATAGGGGATGCAGCTTTCTTT
CSVPRTGIGDAAFF
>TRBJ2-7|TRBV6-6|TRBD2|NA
TGTGCCTCCCAGGGACTAGCGGGAAAAGAACTCTACGAGCAGTACTTC
CASQGLAGKELYEQYF
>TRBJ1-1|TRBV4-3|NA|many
TGCGCCAGCAGCCAAGGGACAGATGGGCTGTCTGAAGCTTTCTTT
CASSQGTDGLSEAFF
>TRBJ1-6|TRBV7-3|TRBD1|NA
TGTGCCAGCAGCTTATCACAGGGGGACTCACCCCTCCACTTT
CASSLSQGDSPLHF
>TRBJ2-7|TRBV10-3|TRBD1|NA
TGTGCCATCAGTTTAACAGGGGGAGAAGACGAGCAGTACTTC
CAISLTGGEDEQYF
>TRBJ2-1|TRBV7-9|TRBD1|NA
TGTGCCAGCAGGCCCATCCCGGGACAGGGCATCGGTGAGCAGTTCTTC
CASRPIPGQGIGEQFF
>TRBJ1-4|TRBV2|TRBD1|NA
TGTGCCAGCCGGGACAGGGAAATTCGGGTTGAAAAACTGTTTTTT
CASRDREIRVEKLFF
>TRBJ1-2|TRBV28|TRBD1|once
TGTGCCAGCACCGACAGGGGTGGCTATGGCTACACCTTC
CASTDRGGYGYTF
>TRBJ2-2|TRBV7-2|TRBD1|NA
TGTGCCAGCAGTCGGACAGGGGGGTCCGGGGAGCTGTTTTTT
CASSRTGGSGELFF
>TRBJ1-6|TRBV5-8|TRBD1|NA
TGTGCCAGCAGCTTGAAGCCAGGGGGTCCCAGTGCCTATAATTCACCCCTCCACTTT
CASSLKPGGPSAYNSPLHF
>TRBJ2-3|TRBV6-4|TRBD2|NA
TGTGCCAGCAGTGACTCAGCGGGGGGAAGCACAGATACGCAGTATTTT
CASSDSAGGSTDTQYF
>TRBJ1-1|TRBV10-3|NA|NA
TGTGCCATCAGTGGACAGGAGAACACTGAAGCTTTCTTT
CAISGQENTEAFF
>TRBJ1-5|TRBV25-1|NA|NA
TGTGCCAGCAGTCTGGACAGCCCAGATCAGCCCCAGCATTTT
CASSLDSPDQPQHF
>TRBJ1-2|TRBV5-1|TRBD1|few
TGCGCCAGCAGCCCAGGACAGGGGGACTATGGCTACACCTTC
CASSPGQGDYGYTF
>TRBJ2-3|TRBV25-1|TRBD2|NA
TGTGCCAGCAGTGGGGTTAGTAGCGGGGGTTCAGATACGCAGTATTTT
CASSGVSSGGSDTQYF
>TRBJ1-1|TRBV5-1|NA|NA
TGCGCCAGCAGCTTTATCGAACAGACGAACACTGAAGCTTTCTTT
CASSFIEQTNTEAFF
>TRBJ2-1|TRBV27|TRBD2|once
TGTGCCAGCAGTTTATGGAGGGGGGCCGGACTAGCGAGAGTCAATGAGCAGTTCTTC
CASSLWRGAGLARVNEQFF
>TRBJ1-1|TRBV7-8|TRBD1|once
TGTGCCAGCAGTCTGGGACAGCAGAACACTGAAGCTTTCTTT
CASSLGQQNTEAFF
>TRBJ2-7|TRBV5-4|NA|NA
TGTGCCAGCAGCCTGGACAGACTACCCCCCTACGAGCAGTACTTC
CASSLDRLPPYEQYF
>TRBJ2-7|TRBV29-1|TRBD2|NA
TGCAGCGCTACTCACCCGGGGGGCTACGAGCAGTACTTC
CSATHPGGYEQYF
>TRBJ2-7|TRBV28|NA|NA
TGTGCCAGCAGTTTCGACGAGCAGTACTTC
CASSFDEQYF
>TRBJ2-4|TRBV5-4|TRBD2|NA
TGTGCCAGCAGCTCCCTAGCGGGGGGGCGCAACATTCAGTACTTC
CASSSLAGGRNIQYF
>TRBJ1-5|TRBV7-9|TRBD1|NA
TGTGCCAGCAGCCAACTCAGGACAGGGGCAAACAATCAGCCCCAGCATTTT
CASSQLRTGANNQPQHF
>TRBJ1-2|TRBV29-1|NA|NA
TGCAGCGTTGACTCCAGGGAGGGAAGAGACTATGGCTACACCTTC
CSVDSREGRDYGYTF
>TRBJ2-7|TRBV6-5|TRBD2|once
TGTGCCAGCAGTTCCCCTTTGGCGGGAGGGCCGGACGAGCAGTACTTC
CASSSPLAGGPDEQYF
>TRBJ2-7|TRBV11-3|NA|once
TGTGCCAGCAGCCCGGGACTGTCAGACTACGAGCAGTACTTC
CASSPGLSDYEQYF
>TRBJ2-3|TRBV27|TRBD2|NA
TGTGCCAGCAGTCCGGGGACTAGCGGGAGATCCACAGATACGCAGTATTTT
CASSPGTSGRSTDTQYF
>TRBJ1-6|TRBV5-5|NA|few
TGTGCCAGCAGCTTGGGACAGAATAATTCACCCCTCCACTTT
CASSLGQNNSPLHF
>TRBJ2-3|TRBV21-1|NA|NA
TGTGCCAGCAGCAAAGCTGGGACTAGCGGGGGGAGCACAGATACGCAGTATTTT
CASSKAGTSGGSTDTQYF
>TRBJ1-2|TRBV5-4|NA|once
TGTGCCAGCAGCTTGGCACGCGCCTTCTATGGCTACACCTTC
CASSLARAFYGYTF
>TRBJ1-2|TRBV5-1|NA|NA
TGCGCCAGCAGCTCGGGTCAGGGAGGAGACTATGGCTACACCTTC
CASSSGQGGDYGYTF
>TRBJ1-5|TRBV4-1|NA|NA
TGCGCCAGCAGCCAAGGGCAGTATAGCAATCAGCCCCAGCATTTT
CASSQGQYSNQPQHF
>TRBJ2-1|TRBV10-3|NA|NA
TGTGCCATCAGTGGGCGGGCGAGCTCCTACAATGAGCAGTTCTTC
CAISGRASSYNEQFF
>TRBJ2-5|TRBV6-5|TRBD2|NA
TGTGCCAGTTCTACGGGAGGGGGGGTATATGAGACCCAGTACTTC
CASSTGGGVYETQYF
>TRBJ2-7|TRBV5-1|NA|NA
TGCGCCAGCAGCGGGGGCTGGGGGTACGAGCAGTACTTC
CASSGGWGYEQYF
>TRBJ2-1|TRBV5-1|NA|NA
TGCGCCAGCAGCTTGGCGGAGAGGGAGGCCTACAATGAGCAGTTCTTC
CASSLAEREAYNEQFF
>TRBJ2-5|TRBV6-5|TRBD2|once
TGTGCCAGCAGTTATGCGGGAGGCTCAGAGACCCAGTACTTC
CASSYAGGSETQYF
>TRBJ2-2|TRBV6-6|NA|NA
TGTGCCAGCAGTTACTCAGGTCTAGCCGGGGAGCTGTTTTTT
CASSYSGLAGELFF
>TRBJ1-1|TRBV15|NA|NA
TGTGCCACCAGCAGGGCGGATGGCACTGAAGCTTTCTTT
CATSRADGTEAFF
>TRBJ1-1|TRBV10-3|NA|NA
TGTGCCATCAGTGAGTCGAGAAGGCGGGGGAACACTGAAGCTTTCTTT
CAISESRRRGNTEAFF